This entry is about one TCR beta chain. No antigen is known for it. These data are taken from a study of CD8+ T cells in alopecia areata. Points from the study as a whole: Elevated clonality characterized lesional scalp relative to normal scalp, particularly in alopecia totalis/universalis.

There are 15 residues in the CDR3. V shed 4 bases and J shed 3 bases, with 15 bases lying between them. The germline V gene has CDR1 MGHRA and CDR2 YSYEKL. The treatment denotes: oral pan-JAK inhibitor, 5-10 mg twice daily. PBMCs provided sorted CD4+ and CD8+ T cells. In each case, RNA was isolated and then reverse transcribed into cDNA as the sequencing template. TCRdb's table, derived via immunoSEQ multiplex PCR, lists solely in-frame clones and lacks some. The sample holds fewer than 250,000 clones, approximately 67% seen once. V usage is TRBV4-1 and J usage is TRBJ1-1, with a weak D call TRBD1 (5 bases). The starting material was CD4+ T cells sorted from blood, obtained between weeks 47 and 50, from a patient treated with tofacitinib. The source of this sequence is a human donor with alopecia areata. Written as DNA, the CDR3 is TGCGCCAGCAGCCGGCCGGGACTGAGGGACACTGAAGCTTTCTTT. Translation gives CASSRPGLRDTEAFF.